The rows below give T cell receptor beta chains drawn from one sample of a study of cytomegalovirus exposure and HLA in healthy donors. The assay was immunoSEQ multiplex PCR, and TCRdb's table has in-frame clones only and misses some. Of about 130,000 clones in the sample, roughly three quarters were seen once. The sample comprised PBMCs. These receptors were taken from a man aged 30 to 45 in good health and CMV-seronegative. Each CDR3 is given with its conserved first and last residue. The D gene is left open where the match is weak. Only some rows state a clone size, as once, few, many or a class for expanded clones.

clone size	D gene	V gene	J gene	CDR3 protein	CDR3 DNA
.	TRBD2	TRBV4-3	TRBJ2-1	CASSQGHRLAGVDNEQFF	TGCGCCAGCAGCCAGGGACACCGACTAGCGGGAGTAGACAATGAGCAGTTCTTC
.	TRBD2	TRBV9	TRBJ2-7	CASSVDKLAGAREQYF	TGTGCCAGCAGCGTAGATAAGCTAGCGGGAGCTAGGGAGCAGTACTTC
.	TRBD1	TRBV18	TRBJ2-1	CASSQRQGAYNEQFF	TGTGCCAGCTCGCAAAGACAGGGTGCCTACAATGAGCAGTTCTTC
few	TRBD1	TRBV5-4	TRBJ2-7	CASSLGRTGAEQYF	TGTGCCAGCAGCCTGGGTCGGACAGGGGCCGAGCAGTACTTC
.	.	TRBV6-5	TRBJ1-2	CASRETGTNYGYTF	TGTGCCAGCAGAGAGACAGGAACTAACTATGGCTACACCTTC
.	.	TRBV27	TRBJ2-3	CASSLFRRRDDTQYF	TGTGCCAGCAGTTTATTTCGGCGGCGAGATGATACGCAGTATTTT
.	.	TRBV29-1	TRBJ1-3	CSVTGLHGYSGNTIYF	TGCAGCGTCACCGGTTTGCACGGTTACTCTGGAAACACCATATATTTT
.	.	TRBV15	TRBJ2-5	CATSLGLGEETQYF	TGTGCCACCAGCCTTGGACTTGGTGAAGAGACCCAGTACTTC
.	.	TRBV5-1	TRBJ2-7	CASSLTVGDYEQYF	TGCGCCAGCAGCCTAACGGTAGGGGACTACGAGCAGTACTTC
.	TRBD2	TRBV28	TRBJ2-5	CASSGLTSGTNGETQYF	TGTGCCAGCAGCGGTTTGACTAGCGGCACGAACGGGGAGACCCAGTACTTC
.	TRBD1	TRBV7-6	TRBJ1-1	CASSSPADRAAFF	TGTGCCAGCAGCTCCCCCGCGGACAGGGCAGCTTTCTTT
.	TRBD2	TRBV29-1	TRBJ2-2	CSARTSGSAGELFF	TGCAGCGCCCGGACTAGCGGGAGCGCCGGGGAGCTGTTTTTT
.	TRBD2	TRBV10-2	TRBJ2-7	CASRAGTSGRSEQYF	TGCGCCAGCAGGGCCGGGACTAGCGGGAGAAGCGAGCAGTACTTC
.	.	TRBV6-5	TRBJ1-2	CASSYSSGDGYTF	TGTGCCAGCAGTTACTCGTCAGGGGATGGCTACACCTTC
.	TRBD2	TRBV10-3	TRBJ2-7	CAIRRTSGGSYEQYF	TGTGCCATCAGGAGGACTAGCGGGGGCTCCTACGAGCAGTACTTC
.	TRBD2	TRBV19	TRBJ2-1	CASSIRLAGSSYNEQFF	TGTGCCAGTAGTATAAGGCTAGCGGGTAGCTCCTACAATGAGCAGTTCTTC
few	TRBD1	TRBV5-1	TRBJ2-6	CASSYGTGVRYSGANVLTF	TGCGCCAGCAGCTACGGGACAGGGGTTCGCTACTCTGGGGCCAACGTCCTGACTTTC
.	.	TRBV6-1	TRBJ2-7	CASSESTYEQYF	TGTGCCAGCAGTGAATCCACCTACGAGCAGTACTTC
.	TRBD1	TRBV4-1	TRBJ2-3	CASSPTDRVPDTQYF	TGCGCCAGCAGCCCTACGGACAGGGTCCCAGATACGCAGTATTTT
.	.	TRBV25-1	TRBJ2-5	CASSSGWETQYF	TGTGCCAGCAGTTCCGGGTGGGAGACCCAGTACTTC
once	TRBD2	TRBV19	TRBJ2-7	CASKGLAGGIYEQYF	TGTGCCAGTAAGGGACTAGCGGGAGGGATCTACGAGCAGTACTTC
.	TRBD1	TRBV28	TRBJ1-5	CASSLPVTGVRQPQHF	TGTGCCAGCAGTTTACCTGTGACAGGGGTGAGGCAGCCCCAGCATTTT
.	TRBD1	TRBV19	TRBJ1-4	CASSMAGQGVEKLFF	TGTGCCAGTAGTATGGCTGGGCAGGGGGTTGAAAAACTGTTTTTT
.	TRBD2	TRBV11-2	TRBJ2-7	CASSLEIGLAGFSYEQYF	TGTGCCAGCAGCTTAGAAATTGGACTAGCGGGTTTCTCCTACGAGCAGTACTTC
.	TRBD1	TRBV6-5	TRBJ1-6	CASSYETGGWNSPLHF	TGTGCCAGCAGTTACGAGACAGGGGGCTGGAATTCACCCCTCCACTTT
.	TRBD2	TRBV18	TRBJ2-1	CASSPPGGGGYNEQFF	TGTGCCAGCTCCCCGCCCGGGGGGGGCGGCTACAATGAGCAGTTCTTC
few	.	TRBV7-2	TRBJ1-2	CASSPDRNYGYTF	TGTGCCAGCAGCCCGGACAGAAACTATGGCTACACCTTC
.	.	TRBV7-9	TRBJ2-5	CSGEQETQYF	TGTTCCGGGGAACAAGAGACCCAGTACTTC
.	TRBD1	TRBV9	TRBJ1-2	CASSPRTGAGGYTF	TGTGCCAGCAGCCCTCGGACAGGGGCAGGAGGCTACACCTTC
.	.	TRBV30	TRBJ1-3	CAWVFAGNTIYF	TGTGCCTGGGTTTTCGCTGGAAACACCATATATTTT
once	.	TRBV19	TRBJ2-7	CASGGEQGRGEQYF	TGTGCCAGTGGGGGCGAGCAGGGACGTGGCGAGCAGTACTTC
.	TRBD1	TRBV4-1	TRBJ2-5	CASSQTDRKGRTQYF	TGCGCCAGCAGCCAAACGGACAGGAAGGGACGGACCCAGTACTTC
.	TRBD1	TRBV6-6	TRBJ2-1	CASSSLSTGQGIEQFF	TGTGCCAGCAGTTCTCTAAGCACTGGACAGGGGATTGAGCAGTTCTTC
.	TRBD1	TRBV4-1	TRBJ1-1	CASSPDRGPYTEAFF	TGCGCCAGCAGCCCGGACAGGGGGCCCTACACTGAAGCTTTCTTT
.	TRBD2	TRBV4-1	TRBJ2-7	CASSPRLAGILREQYF	TGCGCCAGCAGCCCGCGACTAGCGGGAATCCTACGAGAGCAGTACTTC
.	.	TRBV7-8	TRBJ2-1	CASSPPGGPSYNEQFF	TGTGCCAGCAGCCCGCCGGGCGGGCCTTCCTACAATGAGCAGTTCTTC
.	TRBD2	TRBV6-4	TRBJ2-3	CASSPGTSPQYF	TGTGCCAGCAGTCCGGGGACTAGCCCGCAGTATTTT
.	TRBD2	TRBV10-3	TRBJ2-1	CAISESGLAGRTGFF	TGTGCCATCAGTGAGTCAGGACTAGCGGGACGGACGGGGTTCTTC
.	.	TRBV11-2	TRBJ1-4	CASSPGQPNEKLFF	TGTGCCAGCAGTCCAGGGCAGCCTAATGAAAAACTGTTTTTT
few	.	TRBV7-8	TRBJ1-5	CASSSFHQPQHF	TGTGCCAGCAGCTCTTTTCATCAGCCCCAGCATTTT
.	.	TRBV15	TRBJ1-3	CATSRDFSGSGNTIYF	TGTGCCACCAGCAGAGATTTTTCGGGAAGTGGAAACACCATATATTTT
.	.	TRBV6-5	TRBJ2-3	CASRSLGTDTQYF	TGTGCCAGCAGATCTTTAGGCACAGATACGCAGTATTTT
once	.	TRBV7-9	TRBJ2-7	CASSLGSVADLEYEQYF	TGTGCCAGCAGCTTAGGTTCGGTCGCTGACTTGGAGTACGAGCAGTACTTC